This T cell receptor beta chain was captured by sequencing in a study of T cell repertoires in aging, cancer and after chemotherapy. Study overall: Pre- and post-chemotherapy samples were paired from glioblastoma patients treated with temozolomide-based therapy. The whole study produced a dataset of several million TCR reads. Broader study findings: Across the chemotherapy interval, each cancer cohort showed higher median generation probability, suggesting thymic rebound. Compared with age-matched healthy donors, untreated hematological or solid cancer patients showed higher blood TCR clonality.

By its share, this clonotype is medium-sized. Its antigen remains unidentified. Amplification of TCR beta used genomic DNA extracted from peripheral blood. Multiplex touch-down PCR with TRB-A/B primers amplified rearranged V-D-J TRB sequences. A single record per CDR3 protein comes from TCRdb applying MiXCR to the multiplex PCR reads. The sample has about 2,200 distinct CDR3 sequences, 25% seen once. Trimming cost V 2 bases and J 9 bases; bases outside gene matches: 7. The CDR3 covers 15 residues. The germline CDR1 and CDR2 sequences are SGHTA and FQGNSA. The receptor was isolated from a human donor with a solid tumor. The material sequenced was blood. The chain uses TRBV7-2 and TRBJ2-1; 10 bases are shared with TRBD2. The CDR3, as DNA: TGTGCCAGCAGCTTAATTCTAGCGGGAGTAGGTGAGCAGTTCTTC. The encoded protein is CASSLILAGVGEQFF.